Listed below are T cell receptor beta chains from one sample, sequenced in a study of shared clonotypes between healthy human individuals. TCRdb's copy holds only in-frame clones and misses some; the assay was immunoSEQ multiplex PCR. The sample consists of 2.3 million or so clones, about 92% of them appearing once. Sequencing was carried out using naive CD4+ T cells from PBMCs. Receptor source: a man aged 18 to 29 in good health. Some clones in this sample may be carry-over from other donors' samples. CDR3s include the opening cysteine and the closing phenylalanine or tryptophan.

TRBJ1-1 TRBV5-1 CASSPGGNTEAFF
TRBJ2-7 TRBV29-1 CSVEPSGRAYEQYF
TRBJ2-1 TRBV6-5 CASSYSSGTFGNEQFF
TRBJ1-1 TRBV28 CASNEDGMNTEAFF
TRBJ2-5 TRBV7-9 CALTKTELGTQYF
TRBJ2-2 TRBV2 CASMGTLNTGELFF
TRBJ2-2 TRBV11-3 CASSLGLAGSTGELFF
TRBJ2-1 TRBV7-8 CASSQRTDNEQFF
TRBJ2-7 TRBV4-3 CASSQDVRQGPYEQYF
TRBJ2-1 TRBV7-3 CASSRGQGAYNEQFF
TRBJ1-1 TRBV18 CASSVGLDTEAFF
TRBJ2-1 TRBV19 CASSIVSDRGGEQFF
TRBJ2-2 TRBV27 CASSPNRGTGELFF
TRBJ1-5 TRBV2 CASSELGAGNNQPQHF
TRBJ1-2 TRBV7-8 CASSPTHPLYGTTWAPGYTF
TRBJ1-2 TRBV6-1 CASSVGGGPRKDGYTF
TRBJ2-7 TRBV30 CAWSDLGTAAPRF
TRBJ2-2 TRBV28 CASSPRNTGELFF
TRBJ1-4 TRBV28 CASSPGQHEKLFF
TRBJ2-1 TRBV2 CASKWELLVNEQFF
TRBJ1-2 TRBV5-4 CASSSSGYGYTF
TRBJ1-2 TRBV6-5 CASSYRNRENYGYTF
TRBJ1-2 TRBV10-3 CAISADGTYGYTF
TRBJ2-7 TRBV7-2 CASSLALFSGVEQYF
TRBJ2-7 TRBV10-2 CASSEGAGTTYEQYF
TRBJ2-7 TRBV11-2 CASSPVAGSSYEQYF
TRBJ2-1 TRBV18 CASTTTGHEQFF
TRBJ2-1 TRBV18 CASSPTLAGNNEQFF
TRBJ2-1 TRBV9 CASSVGTSGHNEQFF
TRBJ2-7 TRBV5-1 CASSQGVSDIYEQYF
TRBJ1-4 TRBV5-1 CASSISPRREEKLFF
TRBJ1-1 TRBV4-2 CASSPKAGAHPPFF
NA TRBV2 CASRQGSYEQYF
TRBJ1-5 TRBV6-1 CAIRTGDQPQHF
TRBJ2-1 TRBV6-5 CASSSVPRSDEQFF
TRBJ2-3 TRBV7-2 CASSLGAFRDTQYF
TRBJ2-3 TRBV10-3 CAIRAGGEADTQYF
TRBJ1-3 TRBV28 CARSSGTKKGVDSGNTIYF
TRBJ2-3 TRBV7-3 CASSLSASGRADTQYF